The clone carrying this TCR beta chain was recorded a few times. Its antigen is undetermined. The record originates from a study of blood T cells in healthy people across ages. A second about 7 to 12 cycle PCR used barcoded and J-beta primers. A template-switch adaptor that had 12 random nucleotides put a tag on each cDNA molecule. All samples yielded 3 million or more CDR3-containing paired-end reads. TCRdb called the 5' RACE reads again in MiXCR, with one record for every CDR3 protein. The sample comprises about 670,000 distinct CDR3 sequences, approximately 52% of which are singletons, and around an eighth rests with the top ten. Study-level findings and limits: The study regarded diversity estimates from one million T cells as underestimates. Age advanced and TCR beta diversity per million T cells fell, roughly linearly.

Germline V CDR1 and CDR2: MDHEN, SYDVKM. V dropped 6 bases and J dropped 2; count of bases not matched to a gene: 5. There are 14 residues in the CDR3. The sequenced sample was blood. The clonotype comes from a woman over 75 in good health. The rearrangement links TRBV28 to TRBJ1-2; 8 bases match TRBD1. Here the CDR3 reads CASSGQGGNYGYTF. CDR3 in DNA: TGTGCCAGCAGCGGACAGGGTGGAAACTATGGCTACACCTTC.